The 31 T cell receptor beta chains given below trace back to one sample, sequenced in a study of graft-versus-host responses after intestinal transplantation. Method: immunoSEQ multiplex PCR; TCRdb's copy keeps in-frame clones and lacks some. Of about 100,000 clones listed, about nine tenths are singletons. No cognate antigen is known for these TCRs. The material was unstimulated CD4+ T cells sorted from spleen or lymph node cells, obtained before transplant. The source of these receptors is a human donor who was the organ donor for an intestinal transplant.

The gene calls are TRBV18 and TRBJ1-1; TRBD1 matches at 8 bases. Germline CDR1 and CDR2: KGHSH and LQKENI. V shed 6 bases, J shed 0 bases, and the junction held 6 bases outside the gene matches. The CDR3 spans 15 residues. The CDR3 DNA reads TGTGCCAGCTCTCGCACGGACAGGGTGAACACTGAAGCTTTCTTT. Protein sequence: CASSRTDRVNTEAFF. The whole variable domain, remainder taken from reference TRBV18 and TRBJ1-1, is NAGVMQNPRHLVRRRGQEARLRCSPMKGHSHVYWYRQLPEEGLKFMVYLQKENIIDESGMPKERFSAEFPKEGPSILRIQQVVRGDSAAYFCASSRTDRVNTEAFFGQGTRLTVV.

CDR3 nucleotide sequence: TGTGCCAGCAGCTTGGGTGAAGTCTACAATGAGCAGTTCTTC. Its translation: CASSLGEVYNEQFF. The chain combines TRBV11-2 with TRBJ2-1; D call uncertain. CDR3 size: 14 residues. Between the trimmed V and J ends, which lost 3 bases and 3 bases, there was a span of 9 bases. Looked up from germline, CDR1 is SGHAT and CDR2 is FQNNGV.

The chain is built from TRBV29-1 and TRBJ2-1; no clear D. This CDR3 comprises 13 residues. The ends were cut back, 4 bases at V and 0 bases at J, with 7 bases in the middle. Germline V gene lookup returns CDR1 SQVTM and CDR2 ANQGSEA. This CDR3 is CSVGPSSYNEQFF. DNA for the CDR3: TGCAGCGTTGGGCCTAGCTCCTACAATGAGCAGTTCTTC.

This chain connects TRBV7-9 to TRBJ1-1; D ambiguous. V was trimmed by 5 bases and J by 2 bases, leaving 9 bases between them. CDR1 is SEHNR and CDR2 is FQNEAQ in the germline V gene (reference sequence). CDR3 length: 13 amino acids. CDR3 sequence (DNA): TGTGCCAGCAGCCCCACGATAAACACTGAAGCTTTCTTT. It yields the protein CASSPTINTEAFF.

This clone was counted only a few times. The chain combines TRBV10-3 with TRBJ1-4, with 8 bases lining up with TRBD1. CDR1 and CDR2 from the germline V gene are ENHRY and SYGVKD. V shed 10 bases, J shed 6 bases, and the junction held 7 bases outside the gene matches. CDR3 size: 13 residues. CDR3 in DNA: TGTGCCAGCTCAGGGGGCGCCGATGAAAAACTGTTTTTT. Protein sequence: CASSGGADEKLFF.

This clone has only one observation. This chain uses TRBV4-3 with TRBJ1-5; D uncertain. V was trimmed by 0 bases and J by 5 bases, leaving 8 bases between them. There are 14 residues in the CDR3. Germline V gives CDR1 LGHNA, CDR2 YSLEER. The chain's CDR3 is CASSQESRDQPQHF. As DNA, the CDR3 is TGCGCCAGCAGCCAAGAAAGTCGCGATCAGCCCCAGCATTTT.

This rearrangement joins TRBV11-3 to TRBJ2-4, with 14 bases that match TRBD2. Germline assignment: CDR1 SGHNT and CDR2 YENEEA. J gave up 4 bases and V 5 bases, and 13 bases lay outside the gene matches. The CDR3 totals 19 residues. The CDR3 region has the DNA TGTGCCAGCAGCGCCGGACTAGCGGGAGGAGGATTGGGGAAAAACATTCAGTACTTC. It specifies CASSAGLAGGGLGKNIQYF. Complete variable domain (other parts from reference TRBV11-3 and TRBJ2-4): EAGVVQSPRYKIIEKKQPVAFWCNPISGHNTLYWYLQNLGQGPELLIRYENEEAVDDSQLPKDRFSAERLKGVDSTLKIQPAELGDSAVYLCASSAGLAGGGLGKNIQYFGAGTRLSVL.

CDR3 sequence reads: CASSYGTRDEQYF. In DNA, the CDR3 is TGCGCCAGCAGCTACGGGACTAGAGACGAGCAGTACTTC. The chain uses TRBV5-1 and TRBJ2-7; the match to TRBD2 covers 8 bases. V gave up 3 bases and J gave up 5 bases; unmatched junction bases: 4. The germline V gene has CDR1 SGHRS and CDR2 YFSETQ. The CDR3 has 13 amino acids.

CDR3 in amino acids: CASSLIGSVGRLDEQFF. Here the CDR3 DNA reads TGTGCCAGCAGCTTAATCGGCTCCGTGGGGCGTCTCGATGAGCAGTTCTTC. The rearrangement joins TRBV11-2 to TRBJ2-1, with a tentative D call TRBD1 (5 bases). V was cut by 2 bases and J by 8 bases, with 22 bases left in between. The germline V gene encodes CDR1 SGHAT and CDR2 FQNNGV. The CDR3 covers 17 residues.

The V and J genes are TRBV18 and TRBJ2-1; D gene ambiguous. The CDR3 runs 11 residues. V was shortened by 1 base and J by 8 bases, with 3 bases between the two germline ends. The germline CDR1 and CDR2 sequences are KGHSH and LQKENI. The CDR3 loop is CASSPLYEQFF. In DNA, the CDR3 is TGTGCCAGCTCACCACTTTATGAGCAGTTCTTC. The full variable domain, rest sourced from reference TRBV18 and TRBJ2-1, is NAGVMQNPRHLVRRRGQEARLRCSPMKGHSHVYWYRQLPEEGLKFMVYLQKENIIDESGMPKERFSAEFPKEGPSILRIQQVVRGDSAAYFCASSPLYEQFFGPGTRLTVL.

This clone was seen a few times. The chain couples TRBV27 to TRBJ1-2; 10 bases fit TRBD1. This CDR3 has 15 residues. V lost 4 bases to trimming and J lost 2 bases; unmatched junction nucleotides: 4. Looked up from germline, CDR1 is MNHEY and CDR2 is SMNVEV (reference sequence). CDR3 bases: TGTGCCAGCAGTTCCCCGGGACAGGGGAACTATGGCTACACCTTC. It specifies CASSSPGQGNYGYTF.

This clone was seen more than once but under ten times. V usage is TRBV9 and J usage is TRBJ2-7, with D possibly being TRBD1 or TRBD2 (6 bases each). Germline values: CDR1 SGDLS, CDR2 YYNGEE. The CDR3 is 15 amino acids. The ends were cut back, 1 base at V and 4 bases at J, with 15 bases in the middle. The CDR3 loop reads CASSVLGGPEYEQYF. The DNA of the CDR3 is TGTGCCAGCAGCGTATTAGGGGGGCCGGAGTACGAGCAGTACTTC.

This chain uses TRBV5-1 with TRBJ1-4; unclear D gene. Germline-derived CDR1 and CDR2 are SGHRS and YFSETQ. Trimming took off 7 bases at V and 8 bases at J, with 12 bases between the two ends. The CDR3 spans 12 residues. CDR3 coding DNA: TGCGCCAGCCGACGGGAACACGAAAAACTGTTTTTT. The encoded protein is CASRREHEKLFF. Combining the CDR3 with reference TRBV5-1 and TRBJ1-4 gives the whole variable domain KAGVTQTPRYLIKTRGQQVTLSCSPISGHRSVSWYQQTPGQGLQFLFEYFSETQRNKGNFPGRFSGRQFSNSRSEMNVSTLELGDSALYLCASRREHEKLFFGSGTQLSVL.

V gene TRBV6-1 combines with J gene TRBJ1-5; 10 bases agree with TRBD1. CDR3 length: 13 residues. CDR1 is MNHNS and CDR2 is SASEGT in the germline V gene. The ends lost 6 bases at V and 6 bases at J; junction bases unmatched: 2. The CDR3 is CASRTGGGQPQHF. As DNA, the CDR3 is TGTGCCAGCAGGACAGGGGGCGGTCAGCCCCAGCATTTT.

The gene calls are TRBV5-1 and TRBJ1-6; 11 bases agree with TRBD1. Germline CDR1 SGHRS, CDR2 YFSETQ. This CDR3 is built from 16 residues. V was clipped by 4 bases and J by 10 bases; unmatched bases: 10. The CDR3 loop reads CASSPLDRGRGSPLHF. The DNA for the CDR3 is TGCGCCAGCAGCCCCCTGGACAGGGGGCGCGGGTCACCCCTCCACTTT.

In this sample, this clone turned up once. The genes are TRBV14 and TRBJ2-7, with D tentatively TRBD1 (6 bases). This CDR3 comprises 15 residues. The germline V gene encodes CDR1 SGHDN and CDR2 FVKESK. V lost 4 bases to trimming and J lost 0 bases, with 13 bases between them. The CDR3 nucleotides read TGTGCCAGCAGCCGAAGAGGACAGCTCTCCTACGAGCAGTACTTC. Residues: CASSRRGQLSYEQYF.

The chain is built from TRBV30 and TRBJ1-5; maybe TRBD1 (5 bases). This CDR3 is 14 amino acids long. CDR1 is GTSNPN and CDR2 is SVGIG in the germline V gene (reference sequence). The V end was cut by 0 bases, the J end by 6 bases, with 12 bases between. The CDR3 DNA follows: TGTGCCTGGAGTGTACGGCAGGGAGGTCAGCCCCAGCATTTT. It is translated as CAWSVRQGGQPQHF.

The chain uses TRBV5-1 and TRBJ2-7; 8 nucleotides match TRBD1. With V trimmed by 4 bases and J by 2 bases, 5 bases remained unmatched. Looked up from germline, CDR1 is SGHRS and CDR2 is YFSETQ. The CDR3 consists of 14 residues. The CDR3 region has the DNA TGCGCCAGCAGCCGAGAGGGACAGGCCTACGAGCAGTACTTC. It encodes CASSREGQAYEQYF.

This sequence joins TRBV4-1 and TRBJ1-4, with TRBD1 as a possible D gene (6 bases). Trimming left V 2 bases short and J 7 bases short, with 14 bases between. CDR1 MGHRA and CDR2 YSYEKL come from the germline V gene. This CDR3 has 15 amino acids. This CDR3 is CASSQTRGAPEKLFF. CDR3 sequence (DNA): TGCGCCAGCAGCCAAACGAGGGGGGCCCCTGAAAAACTGTTTTTT.

The rearrangement joins TRBV6-5 to TRBJ1-6, with D uncertain. Trimming removed 7 bases at V and 5 bases at J, with 9 bases between. The CDR3 runs to 13 residues. Germline loops: CDR1 MNHEY, CDR2 SVGAGI. The CDR3 coding sequence is TGTGCCAGCAAGAACAGCAATAATTCACCCCTCCACTTT. Its translation: CASKNSNNSPLHF.

This chain connects TRBV19 to TRBJ1-5, with TRBD1 matching 7 bases. Per germline, CDR1 LNHDA and CDR2 SQIVND (reference sequence). The CDR3 runs 13 residues. The V gene end was trimmed by 5 bases and the J gene end by 5 bases; junction bases not matched to a gene: 3. CDR3 sequence: CASSGTGDQPQHF. The CDR3 region has the DNA TGTGCCAGTAGTGGAACAGGGGATCAGCCCCAGCATTTT.

V gene TRBV7-3 combines with J gene TRBJ2-2; TRBD2 might be the D (6 bases). Trimming stripped 5 bases from V and 0 bases from J, with 10 bases between. Germline-derived CDR1 and CDR2 are SGHTA and FQGTGA. The CDR3 consists of 15 residues. This chain's CDR3 is CASSLASANTGELFF. In DNA, the CDR3 is TGTGCCAGCAGCCTCGCTAGCGCGAACACCGGGGAGCTGTTTTTT. Combining the CDR3 with reference TRBV7-3 and TRBJ2-2 gives the whole variable domain GAGVSQTPSNKVTEKGKYVELRCDPISGHTALYWYRQSLGQGPEFLIYFQGTGAADDSGLPNDRFFAVRPEGSVSTLKIQRTERGDSAVYLCASSLASANTGELFFGEGSRLTVL.

This clone was detected only once. V usage is TRBV7-2 and J usage is TRBJ2-7; the match to TRBD2 covers 7 bases. The CDR3 consists of 16 residues. The germline V gene encodes CDR1 SGHTA and CDR2 FQGNSA. With V trimmed by 5 bases and J by 3 bases, 13 bases remained unmatched. The CDR3 spells CASSPSRGAGVYEQYF. DNA for the CDR3: TGTGCCAGCAGCCCGAGCCGCGGGGCGGGGGTCTACGAGCAGTACTTC.

The V and J genes are TRBV11-3 and TRBJ2-2; TRBD2 might be the D (5 bases). The CDR3 has 15 residues. The germline V gene encodes CDR1 SGHNT and CDR2 YENEEA. The ends were cut back, 7 bases at V and 5 bases at J, with 17 bases in the middle. The CDR3 DNA reads as TGTGCCAGCACCCGCTTAGCTAGCAGTACCGGGGAGCTGTTTTTT. Translation gives CASTRLASSTGELFF.

Remarks on this clone: Other nucleotide sequences in the sample specify the same CDR3. The chain carries TRBV9 and TRBJ2-2; the match to TRBD1 covers 8 bases. J was trimmed by 5 bases and V by 0 bases; bases with no gene match: 3. This CDR3 spans 15 amino acids. Looked up from germline, CDR1 is SGDLS and CDR2 is YYNGEE. DNA of the CDR3: TGTGCCAGCAGCGTAGTTGGACAGGGAACCGGGGAGCTGTTTTTT. Residues: CASSVVGQGTGELFF.

The CDR3 DNA reads TGTGCCAGCAGCTTCCACAGGGTTTCCACTGAAGCTTTCTTT. Translation: CASSFHRVSTEAFF. The chain combines TRBV6-6 with TRBJ1-1, with D perhaps TRBD1 (6 bases). The CDR3 is 14 amino acids. The V gene's germline CDR1 is MNHNY and CDR2 SVGAGI (reference sequence). Trimming left V 6 bases short and J 4 bases short, with 15 bases between.

The rearrangement uses TRBV28 and TRBJ1-2, with 7 bases matching TRBD1. V shed 7 bases, J shed 7 bases, and the junction held 6 bases outside the gene matches. The CDR3 runs 12 residues. From germline, CDR1 is MDHEN and CDR2 SYDVKM. The CDR3 protein is CASNSDRIGYTF. The DNA for the CDR3 is TGTGCCAGCAACTCGGACAGGATTGGCTACACCTTC.

The chain recombines TRBV7-2 with TRBJ2-5, with TRBD1 identical over 8 bases. The junction had 7 bases not matched to a gene; V was cut back by 1 base and J by 6 bases. The CDR3 spans 15 residues. CDR1 is SGHTA and CDR2 is FQGNSA in the germline V gene. DNA for the CDR3: TGTGCCAGCAGCTTAGGGGGCACAGGGGGAAAGACCCAGTACTTC. Amino acid sequence: CASSLGGTGGKTQYF. The complete variable domain, with remaining parts taken from reference TRBV7-2 and TRBJ2-5, reads GAGVSQSPSNKVTEKGKDVELRCDPISGHTALYWYRQSLGQGLEFLIYFQGNSAPDKSGLPSDRFSAERTGGSVSTLTIQRTQQEDSAVYLCASSLGGTGGKTQYFGPGTRLLVL.

This clone was detected once. The chain carries TRBV9 and TRBJ1-1; 7 nucleotides line up with TRBD1. Germline CDR1 and CDR2: SGDLS and YYNGEE. The CDR3 consists of 15 residues. The V segment lost 3 bases and the J segment 5 bases; nucleotides outside the gene matches: 10. The CDR3 DNA reads as TGTGCCAGCAGCGAGTCGAAACAGGGGAGGACTGAAGCTTTCTTT. It specifies CASSESKQGRTEAFF. Variable domain in full (rest from reference TRBV9 and TRBJ1-1): DSGVTQTPKHLITATGQRVTLRCSPRSGDLSVYWYQQSLDQGLQFLIQYYNGEERAKGNILERFSAQQFPDLHSELNLSSLELGDSALYFCASSESKQGRTEAFFGQGTRLTVV.

With regard to this clone: Distinct nucleotide sequences in the sample also encode this CDR3. The genes are TRBV7-9 and TRBJ2-1; D gene ambiguous. The CDR3 is 13 residues long. V was cut by 7 bases and J by 5 bases, with 12 bases left in between. Germline lookup yields CDR1 SEHNR and CDR2 FQNEAQ (reference sequence). In DNA form, the CDR3 reads TGTGCCAGCACCCGAGACACAGACAATGAGCAGTTCTTC. This sequence encodes CASTRDTDNEQFF.

The table lists this clone with a count of one. In the same sample, other DNA sequences code for this CDR3. The chain couples TRBV11-2 to TRBJ2-6; D is unclear. Trimming removed 1 base from V and 0 bases from J, with 7 bases in between. Germline assignment: CDR1 SGHAT and CDR2 FQNNGV. The CDR3 has 16 amino acids. In DNA form, the CDR3 reads TGTGCCAGCAGCTTAGTCTCCAGCTCTGGGGCCAACGTCCTGACTTTC. Its protein product is CASSLVSSSGANVLTF.